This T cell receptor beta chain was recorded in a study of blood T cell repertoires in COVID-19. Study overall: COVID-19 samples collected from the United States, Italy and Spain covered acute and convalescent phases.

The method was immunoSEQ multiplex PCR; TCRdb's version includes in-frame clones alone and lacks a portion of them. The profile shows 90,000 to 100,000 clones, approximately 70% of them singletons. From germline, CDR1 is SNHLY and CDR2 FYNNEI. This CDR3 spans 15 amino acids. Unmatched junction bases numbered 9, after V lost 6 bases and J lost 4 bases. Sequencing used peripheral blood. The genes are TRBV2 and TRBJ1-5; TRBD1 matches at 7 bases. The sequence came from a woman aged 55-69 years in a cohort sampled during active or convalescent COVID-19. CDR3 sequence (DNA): TGTGCCAGCAGCCCCCTAGACAGGGCTAATCAGCCCCAGCATTTT. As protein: CASSPLDRANQPQHF.